These 30 T cell receptor beta chains were sequenced from one sample in a study of blood T cells in healthy people across ages. A second PCR, run for about 6 to 11 cycles, used a sample-barcoded 5' primer plus a J-beta primer mix. TCRdb re-derived calls from the 5' RACE reads in MiXCR, one entry per CDR3 protein. The sample records around 780,000 distinct CDR3 sequences, approximately 24% being singletons. These same data were also listed under a study on T cells of mothers and their children.

The sequenced sample was blood. Source of these receptors: a boy under 18 in good health.

Only a few counts were recorded for this clonotype. The chain employs TRBV25-1 and TRBJ2-5, with a tentative D call TRBD2 (5 bases). The DNA matches TRBJ2-7 better at its end, which makes the J call doubtful. The CDR3 loop spans 13 amino acids. Germline lookup yields CDR1 MGHDK and CDR2 SYGVNS. This chain's CDR3 is CASSRGLIYEQYF. The DNA for the CDR3 is TGTGCCAGCAGCCGAGGGCTGATCTACGAGCAGTACTTC.

This clonotype has a handful of counts. The rearrangement links TRBV27 to TRBJ1-2; D is unresolved. From germline, CDR1 is MNHEY and CDR2 SMNVEV (reference sequence). This CDR3 has 15 residues. Trimming took 0 bases from V and 1 from J, leaving 9 bases between them. The CDR3 sequence is CASSLSPGYNYGYTF. CDR3 in DNA: TGTGCCAGCAGTTTATCCCCGGGTTATAACTATGGCTACACCTTC.

This clonotype was observed a handful of times. In DNA, the CDR3 is TGTGCCAGCAGCCAGGGGGGCTCCGGTGAAAAACTGTTTTTT. This codes for CASSQGGSGEKLFF. The V and J genes are TRBV4-2 and TRBJ1-4, with D possibly matching TRBD1 (6 bases). Trimming took 3 bases from V and 7 from J, leaving 12 bases between them. The CDR3 is 14 amino acids. Germline V CDR1 and CDR2: LGHNA, YNFKEQ.

V usage is TRBV7-6 and J usage is TRBJ1-3, with TRBD1 as a possible D gene (5 bases). This CDR3 is 16 amino acids long. The V end was cut by 5 bases, the J end by 0 bases, with 14 bases between. Germline lookup yields CDR1 SGHVS and CDR2 FNYEAQ. The CDR3 nucleotides are TGTGCCAGCAGCCCCAGGGTATTGACCTCTGGAAACACCATATATTTT. This sequence encodes CASSPRVLTSGNTIYF. The variable domain in full, completed from reference TRBV7-6 and TRBJ1-3, reads GAGVSQSPRYKVTKRGQDVALRCDPISGHVSLYWYRQALGQGPEFLTYFNYEAQQDKSGLPNDRFSAERPEGSISTLTIQRTEQRDSAMYRCASSPRVLTSGNTIYFGEGSWLTVV.

The chain has TRBV5-5 and TRBJ1-4, with 9 positions matching TRBD1. This CDR3 has 17 residues. CDR1 SGHKS and CDR2 YYEKEE come from the germline V gene (reference sequence). V shed 3 bases and J 0 bases; nucleotides not matched to a gene: 6. This chain's CDR3 is CASSSWGQGATNEKLFF. The CDR3 region has the DNA TGTGCCAGCAGCTCCTGGGGACAGGGAGCAACTAATGAAAAACTGTTTTTT.

This clonotype has just a few counts. The gene calls are TRBV7-6 and TRBJ2-5, with 7 bases aligning to TRBD2. The assigned J gene may be wrong: the sequence end matches TRBJ2-1 better. The length of the CDR3 is 17 residues. Germline CDR1 SGHVS, CDR2 FNYEAQ. CDR3 loop: CASSLARGAGTYNEQFF. The CDR3 nucleotides are TGTGCCAGCAGCTTAGCGCGGGGAGCGGGGACCTACAATGAGCAGTTCTTC.

This clonotype has at least ten counts. The chain joins TRBV29-1 to TRBJ1-4; no firm D call. The CDR3 contains 13 residues. V was cut by 3 bases and J by 4 bases, with 9 bases left in between. Germline V gives CDR1 SQVTM, CDR2 ANQGSEA. CDR3 sequence: CSVEVDVNEKLFF. DNA of the CDR3: TGCAGCGTTGAGGTAGACGTTAATGAAAAACTGTTTTTT.

The chain's CDR3 is CASRPQDSGANVLTF. The CDR3 DNA follows: TGTGCCAGCCGACCCCAAGACTCTGGGGCCAACGTCCTGACTTTC. The rearrangement links TRBV2 to TRBJ2-6; D is uncertain. This CDR3 is 15 amino acids long. Germline CDR1 and CDR2: SNHLY and FYNNEI. V was trimmed by 8 bases and J by 0 bases, leaving 11 bases between them. The entire variable domain, with the rest obtained from reference TRBV2 and TRBJ2-6, is as follows: EPEVTQTPSHQVTQMGQEVILRCVPISNHLYFYWYRQILGQKVEFLVSFYNNEISEKSEIFDDQFSVERPDGSNFTLKIRSTKLEDSAMYFCASRPQDSGANVLTFGAGSRLTVL.

This clonotype was observed a handful of times. The chain recombines TRBV28 with TRBJ1-1, with D possibly matching TRBD1 (5 bases). Germline V gives CDR1 MDHEN, CDR2 SYDVKM. This CDR3 has 15 amino acids. V was trimmed by 10 bases and J by 4 bases, leaving 22 bases between them. In DNA form, the CDR3 reads TGTGCCATAGCGTCGGGACCCTGGCAGCCCACTGAAGCTTTCTTT. It encodes CAIASGPWQPTEAFF.

A few counts support this clonotype. The chain employs TRBV29-1 and TRBJ1-1, with D perhaps matching TRBD1 (6 bases). This CDR3 region has 12 residues. The V end lost 4 bases, the J end lost 9 bases, and 15 bases lay between the germline ends. The germline V gene has CDR1 SQVTM and CDR2 ANQGSEA. The CDR3 spells CSVVPAGAKAFF. CDR3 DNA sequence: TGCAGCGTTGTCCCAGCAGGGGCAAAAGCTTTCTTT.

This rearrangement joins TRBV7-9 to TRBJ2-1, with D possibly TRBD2 on 6 matching bases. Germline V gene data show CDR1 as SEHNR and CDR2 as FQNEAQ (reference sequence). CDR3 length: 14 amino acids. With 4 bases removed from V and 4 bases from J, the gap between germline ends came to 11 bases. The CDR3 here is CASSWDLSYNEQFF. The CDR3 DNA sequence: TGTGCCAGCAGCTGGGACTTATCGTACAATGAGCAGTTCTTC.

The chain is built from TRBV7-2 and TRBJ1-4, with D possibly being TRBD1 (5 bases). Germline values: CDR1 SGHTA, CDR2 FQGNSA. V dropped 1 base and J dropped 4 bases, with 16 bases sitting between them. This CDR3 has 17 residues. The CDR3 DNA is TGTGCCAGCAGCTTAGGGGAGGGGCCGGCTTTTAATGAAAAACTGTTTTTT. Its protein is CASSLGEGPAFNEKLFF.

J is TRBJ2-3 and V is TRBV7-8; no reliable D call. Trimming stripped 3 bases from V and 6 bases from J, with 7 bases between. The germline V gene has CDR1 SGHVS and CDR2 FQNEAQ. CDR3 length: 12 residues. CDR3 nucleotides: TGTGCCAGCAGCTTCCGTCAGGATACGCAGTATTTT. It is translated as CASSFRQDTQYF.

This clonotype has only a few counts. This rearrangement joins TRBV6-1 to TRBJ1-2; weak D call: TRBD1 (5 bases). CDR1 MNHNS and CDR2 SASEGT come from the germline V gene. The CDR3 covers 13 residues. Trimming took off 3 bases at V and 4 bases at J, with 9 bases between the two ends. The CDR3 DNA is TGTGCCAGCAGTGACAGGGAGACCTATGGCTACACCTTC. This codes for CASSDRETYGYTF.

This chain joins TRBV30 and TRBJ2-1, with TRBD1 matching 8 bases. With V trimmed by 1 base and J by 4 bases, 9 bases remained unmatched. The CDR3 spans 16 residues. Germline V gene lookup returns CDR1 GTSNPN and CDR2 SVGIG (reference sequence). This CDR3 reads CAWSDPTGATYNEQFF. Here the CDR3 DNA reads TGTGCCTGGAGTGACCCGACAGGGGCTACATACAATGAGCAGTTCTTC.

This clonotype was seen only a few times. The chain carries TRBV29-1 and TRBJ2-5, with 7 bases fitting TRBD1. The CDR3 spans 14 residues. The germline gives CDR1 SQVTM, CDR2 ANQGSEA. V shed 4 bases and J 5 bases; nucleotides not matched to a gene: 10. The CDR3 reads CSVASPGGEETQYF. CDR3 nucleotide sequence: TGCAGCGTTGCTTCGCCAGGGGGTGAGGAGACCCAGTACTTC. Combining the CDR3 with reference TRBV29-1 and TRBJ2-5 gives the whole variable domain SAVISQKPSRDICQRGTSLTIQCQVDSQVTMMFWYRQQPGQSLTLIATANQGSEATYESGFVIDKFPISRPNLTFSTLTVSNMSPEDSSIYLCSVASPGGEETQYFGPGTRLLVL.

This clonotype has just a few counts. The chain links TRBV12-3 or TRBV12-4 to TRBJ2-2; 7 positions match TRBD1. The CDR3 runs to 16 residues. V was clipped by 1 base and J by 0 bases; unmatched bases: 2. CDR3 residues: CASSLVTGSNTGELFF. The CDR3 nucleotides read TGTGCCAGCAGTTTAGTGACAGGGTCGAACACCGGGGAGCTGTTTTTT.

The V and J genes are TRBV24-1 and TRBJ1-2, with a tentative D call TRBD1 (5 bases). Germline CDR1 and CDR2: KGHDR and SFDVKD. Trimming stripped 0 bases from V and 6 bases from J, with 10 bases between. The CDR3 extends over 14 amino acids. CDR3 amino acids: CATSDLGTANGYTF. CDR3 sequence (DNA): TGTGCCACCAGTGATTTGGGGACGGCCAATGGCTACACCTTC.

Only a few counts were recorded for this clonotype. This sequence joins TRBV5-1 and TRBJ2-2; 9 bases line up with TRBD1. The CDR3 extends over 14 amino acids. V lost 4 bases, J lost 5 bases, and 3 bases stayed unmatched. Germline lookup yields CDR1 SGHRS and CDR2 YFSETQ. CDR3 in amino acids: CASSAGQGTGELFF. The CDR3 bases are TGCGCCAGCAGCGCTGGACAGGGGACCGGGGAGCTGTTTTTT.

This chain uses TRBV5-5 with TRBJ1-1, with 8 bases identical to TRBD1. Germline V gene sequence: CDR1 SGHKS, CDR2 YYEKEE (reference sequence). With V trimmed by 6 bases and J by 4 bases, 14 bases remained unmatched. The CDR3 runs 16 residues. In nucleotides, the CDR3 is TGTGCCAGCACTCCGGTGCAGGGGGCTGGTGGCACTGAAGCTTTCTTT. The encoded protein is CASTPVQGAGGTEAFF.

The rearrangement links TRBV5-1 to TRBJ2-3; 9 positions agree with TRBD2. From germline, CDR1 is SGHRS and CDR2 YFSETQ. The CDR3 is 17 residues long. Trimming removed 0 bases from V and 2 bases from J; junction bases left unmatched: 7. This CDR3 is CASSLATGLAVTDTQYF. In DNA form, the CDR3 reads TGCGCCAGCAGCTTGGCCACGGGACTAGCAGTCACAGATACGCAGTATTTT. The full variable domain, rest sourced from reference TRBV5-1 and TRBJ2-3, is KAGVTQTPRYLIKTRGQQVTLSCSPISGHRSVSWYQQTPGQGLQFLFEYFSETQRNKGNFPGRFSGRQFSNSRSEMNVSTLELGDSALYLCASSLATGLAVTDTQYFGPGTRLTVL.

The chain carries TRBV6-2 or TRBV6-3 and TRBJ2-6; D is perhaps TRBD1 or TRBD2 (5 bases each). CDR1 and CDR2 (germline): MNHEY, SVGEGT. CDR3 length: 19 residues. V lost 7 bases to trimming and J lost 0 bases, with 22 bases between them. The CDR3: CASISPLRGGDSGANVLTF. The CDR3 region has the DNA TGTGCCAGCATCTCCCCCCTCCGTGGGGGTGACTCTGGGGCCAACGTCCTGACTTTC.

The genes are TRBV6-5 and TRBJ1-2; D call uncertain. V gave up 5 bases and J gave up 7 bases, with 14 bases separating them. This CDR3 is built from 13 residues. Looked up from germline, CDR1 is MNHEY and CDR2 is SVGAGI. This chain's CDR3 is CASSARYNGGYTF. As DNA, the CDR3 is TGTGCCAGCAGTGCCCGTTATAACGGTGGCTACACCTTC.

This clonotype was seen a few times. This chain connects TRBV4-2 to TRBJ2-5; a weak D match, TRBD2 (6 bases). V lost 4 bases and J lost 1, with 13 bases in between. The CDR3 consists of 15 residues. Per germline, CDR1 LGHNA and CDR2 YNFKEQ. The CDR3 loop reads CASSPVNSGQETQYF. The CDR3 nucleotides are TGTGCCAGCAGCCCCGTGAATAGCGGCCAAGAGACCCAGTACTTC.

This chain joins TRBV6-6 and TRBJ2-2; weak D call: TRBD2 (6 bases). CDR3 length: 16 residues. CDR1 MNHNY and CDR2 SVGAGI come from the germline V gene (reference sequence). The V end was cut by 6 bases, the J end by 7 bases, with 21 bases between. The CDR3 DNA is TGTGCCAGCAGGGCCCTGGGACCGGGGGTAGGCGGGGAGCTGTTTTTT. Its translation: CASRALGPGVGGELFF.

The chain combines TRBV7-9 with TRBJ2-1; D is possibly TRBD1 (5 bases). The CDR3 totals 16 residues. CDR1 and CDR2 from the germline V gene are SEHNR and FQNEAQ (reference sequence). Trimming left V 4 bases short and J 2 bases short, with 15 bases between. CDR3 sequence: CASSSTTELPYNEQFF. The DNA for the CDR3 is TGTGCCAGCAGCTCTACGACAGAACTTCCCTACAATGAGCAGTTCTTC.

Note on this clonotype: The junction does not match germline at one end; this may be a read error. The rearrangement joins TRBV3-1 to TRBJ2-5; D unresolved. This CDR3 spans 12 amino acids. The germline CDR1 and CDR2 sequences are LGHDT and YNNKEL (reference sequence). CDR3 sequence: CASSQGYNEQLF. The CDR3 nucleotides are TGTGCCAGCAGCCAGGGCTACAATGAGCAGCTCTTC.

V and J are TRBV20-1 and TRBJ2-7; 8 bases map to TRBD1. Per germline, CDR1 DFQATT and CDR2 SNEGSKA (reference sequence). J was trimmed by 6 bases and V by 5 bases; bases with no gene match: 9. The CDR3 has 13 amino acids. CDR3 amino acids: CSARLQGAVEQYF. The CDR3 DNA reads TGCAGTGCTCGACTGCAGGGGGCGGTCGAGCAGTACTTC.

J is TRBJ2-3 and V is TRBV6-1; D may be TRBD1 or TRBD2 (5 bases each). CDR3 length equals 15 residues. The V gene lost 10 bases and the J gene lost 5 bases, with 22 bases spanning the gap. The germline CDR1 and CDR2 sequences are MNHNS and SASEGT. The CDR3 spells CATWAGAVGGDTQYF. CDR3 DNA sequence: TGTGCCACCTGGGCCGGGGCGGTCGGTGGAGATACGCAGTATTTT.

This clonotype was seen a few times. The chain carries TRBV24-1 and TRBJ2-3, with TRBD1 as a possible D gene (6 bases). Trimming took 5 bases from V and 3 from J, leaving 14 bases between them. Germline loops: CDR1 KGHDR, CDR2 SFDVKD. This CDR3 region has 15 residues. In DNA form, the CDR3 reads TGTGCCACCAGTGGGGGGCTAGGGGAGACAGATACGCAGTATTTT. Translating it yields CATSGGLGETDTQYF.